One sample yielded the 11 T cell receptor beta chains listed below, sequenced in a study of blood T cell repertoires in COVID-19. Clones were read by immunoSEQ multiplex PCR, and TCRdb kept only the in-frame ones, dropping some. The table includes 140,000 to 150,000 clones, around 84% detected once. The sequencing input was PBMCs or T cells enriched from blood (not recorded which). These receptors were obtained from a woman between 50 and 59 years old who had been exposed to COVID-19.

The V gene is TRBV6-4, the J gene TRBJ1-5; weak D call: TRBD1 (6 bases). CDR3 length equals 15 residues. Between the trimmed V and J ends, which lost 6 bases and 0 bases, there was a span of 12 bases. The germline V gene has CDR1 MRHNA and CDR2 SNTAGT. CDR3 bases: TGTGCCAGCAGACCGACAGGCAATAGCAATCAGCCCCAGCATTTT. It yields the protein CASRPTGNSNQPQHF.

The CDR3 region has the DNA TGTGCCAGCAGCTCGACAGGTTTTAACACTGAAGCTTTCTTT. Translated: CASSSTGFNTEAFF. This chain joins TRBV5-6 and TRBJ1-1; D might be TRBD1 (6 bases). This CDR3 region has 14 residues. V lost 3 bases, J lost 2 bases, and 11 bases lay in between. From germline, CDR1 is SGHDT and CDR2 YYEEEE.

This chain connects TRBV13 to TRBJ2-7, with D possibly being TRBD1 (5 bases). With 4 bases removed from V and 7 bases from J, the gap between germline ends came to 14 bases. The CDR3 totals 13 residues. Germline loops: CDR1 PRHDT, CDR2 FYEKMQ (reference sequence). The CDR3 region has the DNA TGTGCCAGCAGCTACAGGCCTTCTACGGAGCAGTACTTC. It encodes CASSYRPSTEQYF.

This clone was found once. This chain links TRBV5-1 with TRBJ2-5, with D unresolved. Germline V gene lookup returns CDR1 SGHRS and CDR2 YFSETQ. CDR3 length: 14 amino acids. Between the trimmed V and J ends, which lost 0 bases and 7 bases, there was a span of 13 bases. CDR3 nucleotide sequence: TGCGCCAGCAGCTTGGCAGGCCCGCACTCGACCCAGTACTTC. This codes for CASSLAGPHSTQYF.

The V gene is TRBV29-1, the J gene TRBJ2-7; no clear D gene. The CDR3 spans 12 residues. Germline values: CDR1 SQVTM, CDR2 ANQGSEA. Trimming shortened V by 7 bases and J by 0 bases, and 10 bases separated the two germline ends. CDR3 protein: CSAYSSSYEQYF. Here the CDR3 DNA reads TGCAGCGCATACAGCAGCTCCTACGAGCAGTACTTC.

The gene calls are TRBV5-1 and TRBJ2-5, with D maybe TRBD1 (6 bases). CDR1 and CDR2 (germline): SGHRS, YFSETQ. The CDR3 is made up of 14 amino acids. The V gene lost 1 base and the J gene lost 1 base, with 8 bases spanning the gap. The CDR3 reads CASSLIGGQETQYF. In DNA form, the CDR3 reads TGCGCCAGCAGCTTGATAGGGGGCCAAGAGACCCAGTACTTC.

This chain joins TRBV6-4 and TRBJ2-2; 10 bases match TRBD2. V shed 5 bases, J shed 1 base, and the junction held 7 bases outside the gene matches. The CDR3 has 17 residues. CDR1 and CDR2 from the germline V gene are MRHNA and SNTAGT. DNA of the CDR3: TGTGCCAGCAGTCCCCAACGGACTAGCGGGAACACCGGGGAGCTGTTTTTT. Translated: CASSPQRTSGNTGELFF.

J is TRBJ1-1 and V is TRBV4-2, with D possibly matching TRBD1 (5 bases). Trimming took 3 bases from V and 6 from J, leaving 14 bases between them. This CDR3 is 14 amino acids long. Germline CDR1 is LGHNA and CDR2 is YNFKEQ. CDR3 bases: TGTGCCAGCAGCCAGAGAAACAGGATCCCTGAAGCTTTCTTT. Translating it yields CASSQRNRIPEAFF.

The chain has TRBV7-9 and TRBJ2-3, with no clear D. V lost 0 bases and J lost 1, with 5 bases in between. Germline CDR1 reads SEHNR; CDR2 reads FQNEAQ (reference sequence). CDR3 length equals 14 residues. CDR3 sequence: CASSLAARTDTQYF. CDR3 DNA: TGTGCCAGCAGCTTAGCGGCCCGCACAGATACGCAGTATTTT.

This clone was counted once. The V and J genes are TRBV11-2 and TRBJ1-2; 8 bases agree with TRBD1. Germline V gene lookup returns CDR1 SGHAT and CDR2 FQNNGV. Trimming at V came to 1 base and at J to 5 bases, leaving 9 bases not matched to a gene. The CDR3 extends over 16 amino acids. The CDR3 loop reads CASSLGVQGAGYGYTF. Written as DNA, the CDR3 is TGTGCCAGCAGCTTAGGGGTGCAGGGGGCTGGTTATGGCTACACCTTC. The full variable domain, rest sourced from reference TRBV11-2 and TRBJ1-2, is EAGVAQSPRYKIIEKRQSVAFWCNPISGHATLYWYQQILGQGPKLLIQFQNNGVVDDSQLPKDRFSAERLKGVDSTLKIQPAKLEDSAVYLCASSLGVQGAGYGYTFGSGTRLTVV.

V gene TRBV4-1 combines with J gene TRBJ1-4, with D perhaps matching TRBD1 (5 bases). This CDR3 is built from 16 residues. Germline V lookup: CDR1 MGHRA, CDR2 YSYEKL. The V and J ends lost 1 base and 0 bases respectively, with 9 bases between them. Written as DNA, the CDR3 is TGCGCCAGCAGCCAAGCGGAGACAGCAACTAATGAAAAACTGTTTTTT. Translation gives CASSQAETATNEKLFF.